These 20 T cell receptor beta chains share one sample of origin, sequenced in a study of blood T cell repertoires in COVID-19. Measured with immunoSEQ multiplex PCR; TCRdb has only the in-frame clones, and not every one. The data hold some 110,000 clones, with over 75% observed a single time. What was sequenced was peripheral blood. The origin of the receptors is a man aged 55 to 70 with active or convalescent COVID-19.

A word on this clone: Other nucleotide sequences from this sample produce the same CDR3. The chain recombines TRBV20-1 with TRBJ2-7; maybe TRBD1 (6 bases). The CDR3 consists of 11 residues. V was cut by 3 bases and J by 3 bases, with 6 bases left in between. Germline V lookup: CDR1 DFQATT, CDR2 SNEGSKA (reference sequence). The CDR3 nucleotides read TGCAGTGCTAGGGACAGCTACGAGCAGTACTTC. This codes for CSARDSYEQYF.

The CDR3 protein is CASSLSGTDNSPLHF. The CDR3 DNA sequence: TGTGCCAGCAGTTTATCCGGGACAGATAATTCACCCCTCCACTTT. The chain carries TRBV27 and TRBJ1-6; 7 bases line up with TRBD1. Germline lookup yields CDR1 MNHEY and CDR2 SMNVEV (reference sequence). Trimming took 0 bases from V and 5 from J; bases not matched to a gene: 1. The CDR3 loop spans 15 amino acids.

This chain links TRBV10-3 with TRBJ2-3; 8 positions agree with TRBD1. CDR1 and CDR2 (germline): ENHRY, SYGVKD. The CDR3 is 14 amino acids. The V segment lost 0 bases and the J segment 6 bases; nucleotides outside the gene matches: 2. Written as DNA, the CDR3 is TGTGCCATCAGTGAGTCCAGGGGGCCGGATACGCAGTATTTT. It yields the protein CAISESRGPDTQYF.

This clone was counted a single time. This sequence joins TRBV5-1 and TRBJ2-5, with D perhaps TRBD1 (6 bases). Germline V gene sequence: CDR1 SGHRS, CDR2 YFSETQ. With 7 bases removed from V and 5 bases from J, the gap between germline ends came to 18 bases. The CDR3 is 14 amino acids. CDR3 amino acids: CASLPGVRRETQYF. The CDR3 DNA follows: TGCGCCAGCTTACCAGGGGTTCGGAGGGAGACCCAGTACTTC.

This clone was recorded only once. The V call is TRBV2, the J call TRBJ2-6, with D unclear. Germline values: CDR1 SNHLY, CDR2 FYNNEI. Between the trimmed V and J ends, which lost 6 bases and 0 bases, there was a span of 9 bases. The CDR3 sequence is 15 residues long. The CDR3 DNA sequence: TGTGCCAGCAGCCGTCTGGCCTCTGGGGCCAACGTCCTGACTTTC. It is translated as CASSRLASGANVLTF.

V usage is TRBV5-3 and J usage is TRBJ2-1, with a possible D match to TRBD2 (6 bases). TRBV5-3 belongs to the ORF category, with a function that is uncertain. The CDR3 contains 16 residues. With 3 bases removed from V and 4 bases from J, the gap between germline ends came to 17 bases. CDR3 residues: CARSCLGGVVYNEQFF. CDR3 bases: TGTGCCAGAAGCTGCTTGGGGGGTGTTGTGTACAATGAGCAGTTCTTC.

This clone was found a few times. CDR3 nucleotide sequence: TGTGCCAGCAGAGCGGGCCTCCGGACAGGGCTCAATCAGCCCCAGCATTTT. Its protein product is CASRAGLRTGLNQPQHF. The V and J genes are TRBV28 and TRBJ1-5; TRBD1 matches at 8 bases. Trimming took 6 bases from V and 3 from J; bases not matched to a gene: 13. The germline gives CDR1 MDHEN, CDR2 SYDVKM. This CDR3 has 17 residues. Variable domain in full (rest from reference TRBV28 and TRBJ1-5): DVKVTQSSRYLVKRTGEKVFLECVQDMDHENMFWYRQDPGLGLRLIYFSYDVKMKEKGDIPEGYSVSREKKERFSLILESASTNQTSMYLCASRAGLRTGLNQPQHFGDGTRLSIL.

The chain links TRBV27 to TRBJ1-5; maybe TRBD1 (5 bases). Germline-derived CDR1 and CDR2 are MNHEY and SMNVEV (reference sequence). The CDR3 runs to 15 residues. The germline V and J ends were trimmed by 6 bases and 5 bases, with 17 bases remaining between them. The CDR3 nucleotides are TGTGCCAGCAGACCCAGTGGGCGGGGACATCAGCCCCAGCATTTT. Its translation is CASRPSGRGHQPQHF.

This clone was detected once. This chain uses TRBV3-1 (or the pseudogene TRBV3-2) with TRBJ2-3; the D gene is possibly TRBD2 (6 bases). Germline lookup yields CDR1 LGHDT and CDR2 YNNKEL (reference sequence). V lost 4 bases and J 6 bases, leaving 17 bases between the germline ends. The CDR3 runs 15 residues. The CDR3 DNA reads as TGTGCCAGCAGCCCACTAGCTTCGGAGGGCGATACGCAGTATTTT. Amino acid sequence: CASSPLASEGDTQYF.

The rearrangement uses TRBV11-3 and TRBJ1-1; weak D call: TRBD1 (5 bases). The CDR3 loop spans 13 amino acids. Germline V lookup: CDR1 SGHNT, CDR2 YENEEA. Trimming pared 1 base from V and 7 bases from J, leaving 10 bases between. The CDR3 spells CASSLGLQGEAFF. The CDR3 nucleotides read TGTGCCAGCAGCTTAGGACTCCAGGGTGAAGCTTTCTTT.

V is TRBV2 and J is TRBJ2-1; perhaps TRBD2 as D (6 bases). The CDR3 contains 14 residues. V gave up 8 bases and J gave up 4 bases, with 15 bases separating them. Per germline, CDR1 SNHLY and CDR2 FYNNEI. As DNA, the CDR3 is TGTGCCAGCTACTCTCGCGGGAATTACAATGAGCAGTTCTTC. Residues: CASYSRGNYNEQFF.

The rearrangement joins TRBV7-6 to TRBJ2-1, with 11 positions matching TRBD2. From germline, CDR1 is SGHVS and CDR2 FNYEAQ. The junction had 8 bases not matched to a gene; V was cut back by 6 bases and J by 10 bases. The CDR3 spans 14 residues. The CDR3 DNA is TGTGCCAGCAGGGAGACTAGCGGGAAGGGCGAGCAGTTCTTC. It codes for CASRETSGKGEQFF.

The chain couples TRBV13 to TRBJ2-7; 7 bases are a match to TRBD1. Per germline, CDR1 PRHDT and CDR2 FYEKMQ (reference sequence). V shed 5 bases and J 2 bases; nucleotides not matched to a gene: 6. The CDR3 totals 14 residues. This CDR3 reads CASSTRQGTYEQYF. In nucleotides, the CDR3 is TGTGCCAGCAGCACCCGACAGGGAACCTACGAGCAGTACTTC.

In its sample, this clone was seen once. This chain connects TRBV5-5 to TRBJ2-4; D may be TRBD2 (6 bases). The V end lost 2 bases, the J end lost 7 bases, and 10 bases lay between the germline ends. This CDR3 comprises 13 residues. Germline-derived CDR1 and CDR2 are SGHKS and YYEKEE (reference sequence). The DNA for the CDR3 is TGTGCCAGCAGCTTCGAAGGGAGGAACATTCAGTACTTC. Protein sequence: CASSFEGRNIQYF.

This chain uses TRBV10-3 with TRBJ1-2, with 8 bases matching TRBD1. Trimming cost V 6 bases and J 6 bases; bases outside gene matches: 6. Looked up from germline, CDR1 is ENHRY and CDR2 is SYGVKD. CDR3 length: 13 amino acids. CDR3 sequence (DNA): TGTGCCATCAGGGACAGGGATAATGATGGCTACACCTTC. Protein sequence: CAIRDRDNDGYTF.

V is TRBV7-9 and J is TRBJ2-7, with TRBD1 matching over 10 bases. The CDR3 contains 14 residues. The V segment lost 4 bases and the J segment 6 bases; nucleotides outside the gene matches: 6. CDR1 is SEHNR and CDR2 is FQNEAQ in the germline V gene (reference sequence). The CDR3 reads CASSSGTGETEQYF. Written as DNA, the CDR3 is TGTGCCAGCAGCTCCGGGACAGGGGAAACCGAGCAGTACTTC.

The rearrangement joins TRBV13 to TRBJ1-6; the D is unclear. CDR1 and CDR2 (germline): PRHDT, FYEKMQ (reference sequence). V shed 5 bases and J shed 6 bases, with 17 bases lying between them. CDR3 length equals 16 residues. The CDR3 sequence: CASSPTPTSANSPLHF. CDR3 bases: TGTGCCAGCAGCCCTACCCCGACTAGTGCTAATTCACCCCTCCACTTT.

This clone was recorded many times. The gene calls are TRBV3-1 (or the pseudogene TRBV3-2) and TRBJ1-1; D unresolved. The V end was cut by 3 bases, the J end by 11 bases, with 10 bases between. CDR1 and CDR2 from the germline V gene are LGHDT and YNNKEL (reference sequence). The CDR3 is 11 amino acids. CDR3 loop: CASSHARSAFF. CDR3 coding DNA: TGTGCCAGCAGCCACGCGAGGAGCGCTTTCTTT.

Here the CDR3 reads CASSLGTGAGANVLTF. The DNA of the CDR3 is TGCGCCAGCAGCTTGGGGACAGGGGCTGGGGCCAACGTCCTGACTTTC. The V gene is TRBV5-1, the J gene TRBJ2-6, with 9 bases lining up with TRBD1. The germline V gene encodes CDR1 SGHRS and CDR2 YFSETQ. Trimming took 0 bases from V and 2 from J; bases not matched to a gene: 0. The CDR3 totals 16 residues.

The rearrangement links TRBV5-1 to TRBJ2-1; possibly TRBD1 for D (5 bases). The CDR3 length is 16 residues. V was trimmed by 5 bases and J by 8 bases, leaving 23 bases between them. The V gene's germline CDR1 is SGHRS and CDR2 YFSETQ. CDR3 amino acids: CASRCSQGSTCDEQFF. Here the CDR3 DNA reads TGCGCCAGCAGGTGCTCCCAGGGATCCACATGTGATGAGCAGTTCTTC.